These 21 T cell receptor beta chains were all obtained from the same sample, sequenced in a study of PD-L1 blockade in urothelial cancer. The repertoire was sequenced with immunoSEQ multiplex PCR; TCRdb's copy has only in-frame clones and lacks some. Here the sample spans 68,000 or so clones, more than 80% being singletons. Time point defined: pretreatment peripheral blood. This specimen was PBMCs, taken around atezolizumab (anti-PD-L1) treatment. Receptor source: a man aged 65 to 85 with urothelial cancer.

The genes are TRBV6-1 and TRBJ1-3; D is ambiguous. The CDR3 spans 14 residues. V was pared by 7 bases and J by 0 bases, with 10 bases between. The germline CDR1 and CDR2 sequences are MNHNS and SASEGT. The CDR3 DNA reads TGTGCCAGCAAATTATCGAGCTCTGGAAACACCATATATTTT. Translated, it gives CASKLSSSGNTIYF.

The chain has TRBV5-6 and TRBJ1-6; TRBD1 might be the D (6 bases). Germline V gene lookup returns CDR1 SGHDT and CDR2 YYEEEE. This CDR3 region has 15 residues. V dropped 0 bases and J dropped 5 bases, with 9 bases sitting between them. CDR3 nucleotide sequence: TGTGCCAGCAGCTTGGGGGACATTAATAATTCACCCCTCCACTTT. It yields the protein CASSLGDINNSPLHF.

The rearrangement uses TRBV5-4 and TRBJ1-1; D gene uncertain. The V end lost 0 bases, the J end lost 8 bases, and 8 bases lay between the germline ends. The CDR3 contains 12 residues. Germline CDR1 and CDR2: SGHNT and YYREEE (reference sequence). DNA for the CDR3: TGTGCCAGCAGCTTGGACGTGGGCGAAGCTTTCTTT. This encodes CASSLDVGEAFF.

The DNA of the CDR3 is TGTGCCTGGAGCCGCCCCGGACAGAACTATGGCTACACCTTC. Protein product: CAWSRPGQNYGYTF. V and J are TRBV30 and TRBJ1-2; maybe TRBD1 (6 bases). The CDR3 contains 14 residues. V lost 3 bases, J lost 2 bases, and 13 bases lay in between. Germline V gene data show CDR1 as GTSNPN and CDR2 as SVGIG (reference sequence).

This clone has only one observation. V is TRBV4-1 and J is TRBJ1-3, with unresolved D. The CDR3 has 17 residues. Trimming took 3 bases from V and 0 from J, leaving 15 bases between them. Germline V gene data show CDR1 as MGHRA and CDR2 as YSYEKL. Here the CDR3 reads CASSHDSPAGSGNTIYF. CDR3 bases: TGCGCCAGCAGCCATGATTCACCGGCGGGCTCTGGAAACACCATATATTTT.

V and J are TRBV4-3 and TRBJ2-3; 7 bases fit TRBD2. This CDR3 spans 15 amino acids. Germline lookup yields CDR1 LGHNA and CDR2 YSLEER. The trim removed 4 bases at V and 5 bases at J, leaving 9 bases unmatched. CDR3 nucleotide sequence: TGCGCCAGCAGCCCGGCGGGGAGGGGTGAAGATACGCAGTATTTT. This encodes CASSPAGRGEDTQYF.

This chain links TRBV5-1 with TRBJ2-3, with 9 bases identical to TRBD1. Trimming removed 4 bases from V and 4 bases from J; junction bases left unmatched: 7. The CDR3 length is 15 residues. CDR1 is SGHRS, CDR2 YFSETQ, per germline. CDR3 in DNA: TGCGCCAGCAGCCTCGGGGGACAGGGCCCAGATACGCAGTATTTT. Translating gives CASSLGGQGPDTQYF.

The gene calls are TRBV5-4 and TRBJ2-3; a possible D gene is TRBD2 (6 bases). The germline V and J ends were trimmed by 5 bases and 5 bases, with 27 bases remaining between them. From germline, CDR1 is SGHNT and CDR2 YYREEE (reference sequence). The CDR3 runs to 18 residues. CDR3 region: CASSPTSYRGRERDTQYF. DNA for the CDR3: TGTGCCAGCAGTCCGACTTCGTACCGGGGCCGGGAGAGAGATACGCAGTATTTT.

This clone was detected only a few times. The chain is built from TRBV7-8 and TRBJ1-2, with 10 nucleotides matching TRBD1. V was pared by 4 bases and J by 1 base, with 3 bases of the junction left unmatched. The CDR3 spans 15 residues. Germline values: CDR1 SGHVS, CDR2 FQNEAQ. CDR3 in DNA: TGTGCCAGCAGCTCCCGGGACAGGGGTAACTATGGCTACACCTTC. Amino acids: CASSSRDRGNYGYTF. Using reference TRBV7-8 and TRBJ1-2 for the parts outside the CDR3, the full variable domain is GAGVSQSPRYKVAKRGQDVALRCDPISGHVSLFWYQQALGQGPEFLTYFQNEAQLDKSGLPSDRFFAERPEGSVSTLKIQRTQQEDSAVYLCASSSRDRGNYGYTFGSGTRLTVV.

J is TRBJ2-7 and V is TRBV10-3; D is perhaps TRBD1 (6 bases). The germline CDR1 and CDR2 sequences are ENHRY and SYGVKD. Trimming took 11 bases from V and 0 from J, leaving 11 bases between them. This CDR3 has 12 amino acids. The DNA for the CDR3 is TGTGCCGCATGGACAGACTCCTACGAGCAGTACTTC. Protein sequence: CAAWTDSYEQYF.

CDR3 sequence: CASSVRENEKLFF. The CDR3 nucleotides are TGTGCCAGCAGTGTGAGAGAGAATGAAAAACTGTTTTTT. This sequence joins TRBV6-1 and TRBJ1-4; D is unclear. Germline lookup yields CDR1 MNHNS and CDR2 SASEGT. The V end was cut by 4 bases, the J end by 5 bases, with 8 bases between. This CDR3 has 13 amino acids.

V is TRBV7-2 and J is TRBJ2-5; 9 bases match TRBD2. The CDR3 has 16 amino acids. The V and J ends lost 3 bases and 2 bases, in that order; junction bases with no gene match: 7. Looked up from germline, CDR1 is SGHTA and CDR2 is FQGNSA. DNA of the CDR3: TGTGCCAGCAGCTTCCGTAGCGGGAGTCGACAAGAGACCCAGTACTTC. Translated: CASSFRSGSRQETQYF.

The V and J genes are TRBV6-1 and TRBJ1-1; TRBD1 matches at 11 bases. The CDR3 consists of 14 residues. The V segment lost 9 bases and the J segment 0 bases; nucleotides outside the gene matches: 3. CDR1 MNHNS and CDR2 SASEGT come from the germline V gene. The chain's CDR3 is CASGTGGMNTEAFF. The CDR3 nucleotides read TGTGCCAGTGGGACAGGGGGGATGAACACTGAAGCTTTCTTT.

The V gene is TRBV29-1, the J gene TRBJ1-2; no definite D call. Germline CDR1 reads SQVTM; CDR2 reads ANQGSEA. The CDR3 is 12 residues long. V was pared by 4 bases and J by 2 bases, with 8 bases between. The CDR3 spells CSVVDINYGYTF. CDR3 sequence (DNA): TGCAGCGTTGTTGACATCAACTATGGCTACACCTTC.

The chain combines TRBV7-2 with TRBJ1-2; D not certain. The germline gives CDR1 SGHTA, CDR2 FQGNSA. CDR3 length: 15 amino acids. The V end lost 5 bases, the J end lost 2 bases, and 15 bases lay between the germline ends. CDR3 residues: CASSPGGLLNYGYTF. The CDR3 nucleotides are TGTGCCAGCAGCCCAGGTGGGCTTTTGAACTATGGCTACACCTTC.

This chain uses TRBV15 with TRBJ2-2; 7 bases map to TRBD2. Germline V CDR1 and CDR2: LNHNV, YYDKDF (reference sequence). V lost 3 bases and J lost 3; bases outside the gene matches: 13. The CDR3 has 18 residues. CDR3 in DNA: TGTGCCACCAGCAGGGGTTGGGACTACCTGGGGCACACCGGGGAGCTGTTTTTT. This gives the protein CATSRGWDYLGHTGELFF.

This clone was observed a single time. The chain couples TRBV6-1 to TRBJ1-1, with D unclear. The ends were cut back, 2 bases at V and 5 bases at J, with 9 bases in the middle. There are 13 residues in the CDR3. Germline V gene sequence: CDR1 MNHNS, CDR2 SASEGT. The chain's CDR3 is CASSETGWTEAFF. Written as DNA, the CDR3 is TGTGCCAGCAGTGAAACGGGTTGGACTGAAGCTTTCTTT.

As concerns this clone: The sample carries other DNA sequences with the same CDR3. The chain carries TRBV29-1 and TRBJ2-1; tentative D call: TRBD2 (6 bases). V lost 7 bases and J 7 bases, leaving 8 bases between the germline ends. The V gene's germline CDR1 is SQVTM and CDR2 ANQGSEA. The length of the CDR3 is 10 residues. The CDR3, as DNA: TGCAGCGGCGGGGAGAATGAGCAGTTCTTC. This sequence encodes CSGGENEQFF.

This rearrangement joins TRBV5-1 to TRBJ2-7; 7 bases are shared with TRBD1. Germline-derived CDR1 and CDR2 are SGHRS and YFSETQ. The ends lost 0 bases at V and 6 bases at J; junction bases unmatched: 3. This CDR3 region has 13 residues. The CDR3 bases are TGCGCCAGCAGCTTGGGACAGGGTGGCGAGCAGTACTTC. Its translation is CASSLGQGGEQYF.

The genes are TRBV7-9 and TRBJ2-1; 14 nucleotides agree with TRBD2. This CDR3 is 18 amino acids long. The germline V gene encodes CDR1 SEHNR and CDR2 FQNEAQ (reference sequence). V shed 2 bases, J shed 9 bases, and the junction held 12 bases outside the gene matches. The CDR3 spells CASSLPPRLAGGRAEQFF. CDR3 in DNA: TGTGCCAGCAGCTTACCACCTCGACTAGCGGGAGGGCGGGCTGAGCAGTTCTTC.

The V gene is TRBV7-9, the J gene TRBJ2-5; D not resolved. V was trimmed by 5 bases and J by 0 bases, leaving 13 bases between them. The CDR3 loop spans 15 amino acids. The germline V gene encodes CDR1 SEHNR and CDR2 FQNEAQ (reference sequence). The CDR3 protein is CASSLPLDNQETQYF. CDR3 coding DNA: TGTGCCAGCAGCCTGCCCTTAGATAACCAAGAGACCCAGTACTTC.